This paragraph covers one TCR beta chain sequence. The antigen remains unidentified. This specimen comes from a study of cytomegalovirus exposure and HLA in healthy donors. Across the whole study: The roughly 110 validation repertoires were produced on the same platform as the approximately 670 repertoires of the first cohort. This was reported in a later analysis. Whole-study findings and limits: It was 150 to 200 TCR beta chains that were listed as cytomegalovirus-associated. Both high specificity and high sensitivity reportedly marked the classifier's diagnosis of cytomegalovirus status.

The germline gives CDR1 MNHEY, CDR2 SMNVEV (reference sequence). This CDR3 region has 13 residues. V gave up 10 bases and J gave up 5 bases, with 18 bases separating them. Assay used: immunoSEQ multiplex PCR; TCRdb lists only in-frame clones, some missing. The sample records about 220,000 clones, approximately 87% being singletons. Sequencing input: PBMCs. The TCR originated in a young man in good health and CMV-seronegative. The chain combines TRBV27 with TRBJ2-7, with D tentatively TRBD2 (5 bases). The CDR3 loop is CATVLEGADEQYF. DNA for the CDR3: TGTGCCACAGTTCTAGAGGGTGCGGACGAGCAGTACTTC.